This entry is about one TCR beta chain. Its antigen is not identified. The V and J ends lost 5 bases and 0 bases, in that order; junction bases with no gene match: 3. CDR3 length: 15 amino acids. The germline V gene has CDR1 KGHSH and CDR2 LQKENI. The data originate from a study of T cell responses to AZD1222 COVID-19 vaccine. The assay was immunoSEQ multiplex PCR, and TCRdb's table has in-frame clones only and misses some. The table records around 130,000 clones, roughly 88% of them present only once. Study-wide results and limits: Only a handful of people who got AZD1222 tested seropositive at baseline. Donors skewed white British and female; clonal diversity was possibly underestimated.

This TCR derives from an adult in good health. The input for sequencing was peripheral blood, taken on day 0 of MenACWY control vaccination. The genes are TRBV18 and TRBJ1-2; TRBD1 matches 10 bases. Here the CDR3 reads CASSNGQGANYGYTF. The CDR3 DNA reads TGTGCCAGCTCAAATGGACAGGGGGCTAACTATGGCTACACCTTC.